This T cell receptor beta chain was sequenced in a study of cytomegalovirus exposure and HLA in healthy donors. The PCR contained 60 Vbeta and 13 Jbeta primers. Data came from immunoSEQ multiplex PCR; TCRdb stores just in-frame clones and leaves some out. The table shows roughly 130,000 clones, with 80% occurring only once. As concerns this clone: Its antigen is as yet unknown.

The CDR3 spans 12 residues. The V end lost 0 bases, the J end lost 9 bases, and 9 bases lay between the germline ends. In germline, CDR1 is LNHNV, CDR2 YYDKDF (reference sequence). Overall study findings and caveats: The later analysis indicated that the majority of CMV-associated TCR beta chains appeared HLA-restricted. Overall, some 160 TCR beta chains were annotated as cytomegalovirus-associated. In an earlier analysis, in under 700 donors, most V segments appeared productive either ~90% or ~30% of the time.

The receptor was isolated from a woman aged 35 to 49 in good health and CMV-seronegative. What was sequenced was PBMCs. The chain recombines TRBV15 with TRBJ2-7, with D tentatively TRBD2 (5 bases). CDR3 sequence (DNA): TGTGCCACCAGCAGAGATCTTGCGGGGCAGTACTTC. It encodes CATSRDLAGQYF.